A single T cell receptor beta chain is shown here with its context. The data were produced by immunoSEQ multiplex PCR, yet TCRdb's version contains in-frame clones alone and is incomplete. This sample has roughly 150,000 clones; approximately 80% occur once, and the top ten carry about 40%. The data stem from a study of blood T cell repertoires in COVID-19. Study context: The origin of the acute and convalescent COVID-19 samples was the United States, Italy and Spain. From T cells, B-cell-depleted T cells, or PBMCs came the material, which was cDNA or gDNA.

The CDR3 consists of 13 residues. The germline V gene has CDR1 SGHDN and CDR2 FVKESK. Trimming pared 4 bases from V and 8 bases from J, leaving 12 bases between. V usage is TRBV14 and J usage is TRBJ2-1, with D maybe TRBD2 (6 bases). The TCR comes from a human donor in a cohort sampled during active COVID-19. The specimen sequenced was peripheral blood. The CDR3 DNA sequence: TGTGCCAGCAGCCGTCCGGGGGTACATGAGCAGTTCTTC. Translated, it gives CASSRPGVHEQFF.